Here is one TCR beta chain with its context. The antigen is unknown. The data derive from a study of CD8+CD57+ T cells in acquired aplastic anemia. Study-wide results and caveats: A set of twenty-nine CD8+ CDR3 sequences was shared between patients and controls, and these sequences appeared highly expressed in patients. The study found no significant CD8+ Simpson's diversity difference between patients and controls.

V lost 11 bases, J lost 4 bases, and 14 bases lay in between. CDR1 is SNHLY and CDR2 is FYNNEI in the germline V gene. This CDR3 comprises 12 residues. Using genomic DNA as the template, TCR beta VDJ and CDR3 profiling was carried out. MiXCR was run by TCRdb on the reads, yielding one entry per CDR3 protein. The sample shows some 190,000 distinct CDR3 sequences, 46% of them seen only once. Specimen: sorted CD4+, CD8+, or CD8+CD57+ T cells (not recorded which) from PBMCs. The clonotype was recovered from a human donor in good health. This sequence joins TRBV2 and TRBJ1-1; D gene ambiguous. As DNA, the CDR3 is TGTGCCGGCCAGGAGCGGACCACTGAAGCTTTCTTT. This gives the protein CAGQERTTEAFF.